The 20 T cell receptor beta chains in this list originate from one sample, sequenced in a study of blood T cell repertoires in COVID-19. Only in-frame clones appear in the TCRdb table, and some are missing; sequencing was by immunoSEQ multiplex PCR. The sample holds 150,000 to 190,000 clones; around 80% are singletons and the top ten take around 7.8%. The sequenced sample consisted of PBMCs or T cells enriched from blood (not recorded which). These TCRs come from a middle-aged man who had recovered from COVID-19.

The V and J genes are TRBV28 and TRBJ2-2; 9 positions match TRBD1. The length of the CDR3 is 16 residues. The germline CDR1 and CDR2 sequences are MDHEN and SYDVKM. The V and J ends lost 8 bases and 5 bases, in that order; junction bases with no gene match: 12. The CDR3 protein is CASGSQTGGYTGELFF. CDR3 sequence (DNA): TGTGCCAGCGGTTCCCAGACAGGGGGTTATACCGGGGAGCTGTTTTTT. Drawing the rest from reference TRBV28 and TRBJ2-2, the complete variable domain is DVKVTQSSRYLVKRTGEKVFLECVQDMDHENMFWYRQDPGLGLRLIYFSYDVKMKEKGDIPEGYSVSREKKERFSLILESASTNQTSMYLCASGSQTGGYTGELFFGEGSRLTVL.

This clone was detected a few times. This chain joins TRBV19 and TRBJ2-7; TRBD1 matches 7 bases. This CDR3 is 15 amino acids long. The germline gives CDR1 LNHDA, CDR2 SQIVND (reference sequence). Germline trimming cut 6 bases from V and 1 base from J; bases unmatched to any gene: 9. The CDR3 DNA reads as TGTGCCAGTAGGAGCACCGGGACAGCATCCTACGAGCAGTACTTC. Translation gives CASRSTGTASYEQYF.

The chain recombines TRBV6-5 with TRBJ1-1; the D gene is possibly TRBD1 (6 bases). Between the trimmed V and J ends, which lost 7 bases and 0 bases, there was a span of 15 bases. In germline, CDR1 is MNHEY, CDR2 SVGAGI. The CDR3 is 15 amino acids. The CDR3 here is CASKQGVSMNTEAFF. The DNA for the CDR3 is TGTGCCAGCAAACAGGGTGTATCCATGAACACTGAAGCTTTCTTT.

The rearrangement links TRBV20-1 to TRBJ2-7; 7 bases match TRBD1. The germline V gene has CDR1 DFQATT and CDR2 SNEGSKA (reference sequence). V lost 3 bases to trimming and J lost 2 bases; unmatched junction nucleotides: 7. The CDR3 has 14 amino acids. The CDR3 is CSASGQAATYEQYF. CDR3 nucleotide sequence: TGCAGTGCTAGTGGACAGGCCGCTACCTACGAGCAGTACTTC.

CDR3 region: CASSLGAGNRRPWHNEQFF. DNA of the CDR3: TGTGCCAGCAGCTTAGGGGCGGGGAATCGACGACCTTGGCACAATGAGCAGTTCTTC. V is TRBV7-2 and J is TRBJ2-1; tentatively, D is TRBD2 (6 bases). Trimming removed 1 base from V and 5 bases from J, with 24 bases in between. Germline lookup yields CDR1 SGHTA and CDR2 FQGNSA. The CDR3 is 19 amino acids.

This clone was recorded only once. This chain links TRBV11-3 with TRBJ2-2; weak D call: TRBD2 (6 bases). Between the trimmed V and J ends, which lost 8 bases and 7 bases, there was a span of 11 bases. The CDR3 sequence is 12 residues long. Germline loops: CDR1 SGHNT, CDR2 YENEEA. This chain's CDR3 is CASRSGGGELFF. CDR3 coding DNA: TGTGCCAGCCGCTCCGGGGGCGGGGAGCTGTTTTTT.

This sequence joins TRBV9 and TRBJ2-3; no clear D. CDR3 length: 12 amino acids. Germline-derived CDR1 and CDR2 are SGDLS and YYNGEE. V dropped 3 bases and J dropped 4 bases, with 6 bases sitting between them. CDR3 amino acids: CASSGSADTQYF. CDR3 nucleotide sequence: TGTGCCAGCAGCGGATCAGCAGATACGCAGTATTTT.

The J gene is TRBJ2-1, the V gene TRBV9, with D possibly being TRBD2 (6 bases). Looked up from germline, CDR1 is SGDLS and CDR2 is YYNGEE. Trimming took 0 bases from V and 3 from J, leaving 10 bases between them. The CDR3 spans 15 residues. The DNA of the CDR3 is TGTGCCAGCAGCGTAGTTGTTAGCGGCTACAATGAGCAGTTCTTC. It is translated as CASSVVVSGYNEQFF.

This chain joins TRBV6-5 and TRBJ2-7; no clear D. The germline gives CDR1 MNHEY, CDR2 SVGAGI. V dropped 0 bases and J dropped 3 bases, with 6 bases sitting between them. The length of the CDR3 is 13 residues. The chain's CDR3 is CASSYSGSYEQYF. As DNA, the CDR3 is TGTGCCAGCAGTTACTCGGGCAGCTACGAGCAGTACTTC.

The chain is built from TRBV7-9 and TRBJ2-5; a weak D match, TRBD1 (6 bases). The CDR3 consists of 14 residues. With 1 base removed from V and 2 bases from J, the gap between germline ends came to 8 bases. Germline-derived CDR1 and CDR2 are SEHNR and FQNEAQ (reference sequence). The CDR3 DNA sequence: TGTGCCAGCAGCTTAGTACAGGGACAAGAGACCCAGTACTTC. Protein product: CASSLVQGQETQYF.

The J gene is TRBJ2-2, the V gene TRBV19; TRBD2 aligns across 7 bases. The CDR3 sequence is 14 residues long. In germline, CDR1 is LNHDA, CDR2 SQIVND (reference sequence). J lost 2 bases, V lost 8 bases, and 5 bases had no gene match. The CDR3 loop is CASGSSGNTGELFF. As DNA, the CDR3 is TGTGCCAGTGGTTCTAGCGGTAACACCGGGGAGCTGTTTTTT.

This clone has a single count. The CDR3 nucleotides are TGTGCCAGCAGCGCCCCGGGACAGTTTAATGAAAAACTGTTTTTT. Its translation is CASSAPGQFNEKLFF. The J gene is TRBJ1-4, the V gene TRBV7-9; the match to TRBD1 covers 7 bases. The germline CDR1 and CDR2 sequences are SEHNR and FQNEAQ (reference sequence). The CDR3 has 15 amino acids. Trimming cost V 5 bases and J 4 bases; bases outside gene matches: 7.

V and J are TRBV7-2 and TRBJ2-7; D is possibly TRBD2 (6 bases). V was trimmed by 3 bases and J by 1 base, leaving 7 bases between them. CDR3 length equals 13 residues. CDR1 is SGHTA and CDR2 is FQGNSA in the germline V gene. CDR3 sequence reads: CASSFGGSYEQYF. CDR3 coding DNA: TGTGCCAGCAGCTTTGGGGGGTCCTACGAGCAGTACTTC.

The rearrangement uses TRBV5-1 and TRBJ1-5; unclear D gene. The CDR3 spans 15 residues. The germline gives CDR1 SGHRS, CDR2 YFSETQ. V dropped 1 base and J dropped 2 bases, with 10 bases sitting between them. The CDR3 region is CASSLTREGNQPQHF. The CDR3 nucleotides read TGCGCCAGCAGCTTGACGAGGGAGGGCAATCAGCCCCAGCATTTT.

The chain employs TRBV5-4 and TRBJ2-7; tentatively, D is TRBD2 (6 bases). Trimming pared 3 bases from V and 5 bases from J, leaving 15 bases between. Per the germline V gene, CDR1 is SGHNT and CDR2 is YYREEE (reference sequence). This CDR3 region has 14 residues. The CDR3 spells CASSYRGSRDEQYF. Here the CDR3 DNA reads TGTGCCAGCAGCTATCGGGGGAGTCGGGACGAGCAGTACTTC. Drawing the rest from reference TRBV5-4 and TRBJ2-7, the complete variable domain is ETGVTQSPTHLIKTRGQQVTLRCSSQSGHNTVSWYQQALGQGPQFIFQYYREEENGRGNFPPRFSGLQFPNYSSELNVNALELDDSALYLCASSYRGSRDEQYFGPGTRLTVT.

This chain connects TRBV19 to TRBJ1-2, with TRBD1 matching 8 bases. CDR1 and CDR2 (germline): LNHDA, SQIVND (reference sequence). This CDR3 contains 12 residues. Trimming removed 9 bases from V and 7 bases from J; junction bases left unmatched: 7. The CDR3 protein is CASLRQGSGYTF. In DNA, the CDR3 is TGTGCCAGCTTACGACAGGGGAGTGGCTACACCTTC.

The V and J genes are TRBV9 and TRBJ1-2; 10 nucleotides line up with TRBD1. V trimming: 0 bases; J trimming: 3 bases; junction bases outside the gene matches: 2. Germline V gives CDR1 SGDLS, CDR2 YYNGEE. The CDR3 has 15 amino acids. The CDR3 coding sequence is TGTGCCAGCAGCGTAGGACAGGGGGCCCACTATGGCTACACCTTC. Translating gives CASSVGQGAHYGYTF.

V is TRBV30 and J is TRBJ1-2; the match to TRBD1 covers 9 bases. V was clipped by 4 bases and J by 8 bases; unmatched bases: 11. Germline V gene data show CDR1 as GTSNPN and CDR2 as SVGIG (reference sequence). The CDR3 is 14 amino acids. This chain's CDR3 is CAWKQGARLKGYTF. CDR3 coding DNA: TGTGCCTGGAAACAGGGGGCCCGGTTAAAAGGCTACACCTTC.

This chain joins TRBV29-1 and TRBJ2-3, with D possibly being TRBD2 (5 bases). CDR1 and CDR2 from the germline V gene are SQVTM and ANQGSEA. Trimming shortened V by 8 bases and J by 0 bases, and 12 bases separated the two germline ends. The CDR3 consists of 13 residues. In nucleotides, the CDR3 is TGCAGCTCCGGGGTATTAAGCACAGATACGCAGTATTTT. Translation gives CSSGVLSTDTQYF.

V and J are TRBV10-2 and TRBJ2-7, with TRBD1 matching over 9 bases. Germline V gene lookup returns CDR1 WSHSY and CDR2 SAAADI. V shed 6 bases and J 6 bases; nucleotides not matched to a gene: 12. The CDR3 loop spans 15 amino acids. This CDR3 is CASRLGTGNLGEQYF. The CDR3 nucleotides read TGCGCCAGCAGGCTGGGGACAGGGAATCTGGGCGAGCAGTACTTC.